These T cell receptor beta chains were read from a single sample in a study of early T cells in non-severe SARS-CoV-2 infection. TCRdb fed the 5' RACE reads into MiXCR, producing one record per CDR3 protein. The data contain roughly 24,000 distinct CDR3 sequences, 4.5% of them singletons. The specimen was whole blood. The receptors originated from an adult who was a healthcare worker with PCR-confirmed SARS-CoV-2 infection or an uninfected control (not recorded which). Each CDR3 is given with its conserved first and last residue. The D gene is left open where the match is weak.

J | V | length | D | CDR3
TRBJ2-1 | TRBV6-2/TRBV6-3 | 14 | NA | CASTRGLTYNEQFF
TRBJ2-1 | TRBV7-2 | 11 | NA | CASSPVGAQFF
TRBJ1-1 | TRBV12-3/TRBV12-4 | 14 | NA | CASSAEGQDTEAFF
TRBJ2-3 | TRBV27 | 14 | NA | CASSLGGAPDTQYF
TRBJ1-2 | TRBV7-9 | 16 | NA | CASSLAQETAFYGYTF
TRBJ2-7 | TRBV12-3/TRBV12-4 | 13 | NA | CASSKALRAEQYF
TRBJ2-3 | TRBV4-3 | 17 | TRBD2 | CASSQVILAGGADTQYF
TRBJ2-1 | TRBV7-9 | 13 | NA | CASSLEIDNEQFF
TRBJ2-7 | TRBV14 | 15 | NA | CASSPWGGSVGEQYF
TRBJ2-1 | TRBV20-1 | 13 | TRBD2 | CSANSGGYNEQFF
TRBJ2-2 | TRBV7-6 | 13 | NA | CASSHRQDGELFF
TRBJ2-2 | TRBV11-3 | 12 | TRBD1 | CAGQGNTGELFF
TRBJ2-5 | TRBV18 | 13 | TRBD1 | CASRPTGTETQYF
TRBJ2-1 | TRBV6-1 | 13 | NA | CASRRILPAEQFF
TRBJ1-5 | TRBV6-1 | 15 | NA | CASLHFLGLDQPQHF
TRBJ2-7 | TRBV5-1 | 15 | TRBD1 | CASSLEYRGVHEQYF
TRBJ2-7 | TRBV30 | 14 | NA | CAWSVFGGPYEQYF
TRBJ2-3 | TRBV5-6 | 16 | TRBD1 | CASSLFRTGYTDTQYF
TRBJ2-2 | TRBV3-1 | 12 | NA | CASSQTPAELFF
TRBJ1-1 | TRBV10-3 | 11 | NA | CAISTNTEAFF
TRBJ2-5 | TRBV10-3 | 14 | NA | CAIRDSWGWETQYF
TRBJ2-7 | TRBV6-2/TRBV6-3 | 15 | TRBD1 | CASSYQGQGAREQYF
TRBJ1-2 | TRBV12-3/TRBV12-4 | 10 | NA | CASSFYGYTF
TRBJ2-2 | TRBV5-1 | 11 | NA | CASSSTGELFF
TRBJ2-5 | TRBV12-3/TRBV12-4 | 15 | NA | CASRLGGTQGETQYF
TRBJ2-3 | TRBV29-1 | 15 | TRBD1 | CSVSGRTGEWNTQYF
TRBJ1-5 | TRBV6-2/TRBV6-3 | 15 | TRBD1 | CASSGQGTIGQPQHF
TRBJ1-6 | TRBV2 | 16 | NA | CASSERDVSSNSPLHF
TRBJ1-2 | TRBV12-3/TRBV12-4 | 15 | NA | CASSLRRGANYGYTF
TRBJ1-5 | TRBV5-6 | 13 | NA | CASSLARDQPQHF
TRBJ2-2 | TRBV7-7 | 18 | TRBD2 | CASSPRTSGNPIPGELFF
TRBJ2-2 | TRBV11-2 | 15 | TRBD2 | CASSLDLAVTGELFF
TRBJ1-2 | TRBV9 | 15 | NA | CASSVGPGIRNGYTF
TRBJ1-1 | TRBV7-6 | 12 | NA | CASSPSGGVAFF
TRBJ2-5 | TRBV28 | 13 | TRBD1 | CASRPQGGETQYF
TRBJ2-3 | TRBV30 | 15 | TRBD2 | CAWSLASGGADTQYF
TRBJ1-1 | TRBV24-1 | 15 | TRBD1 | CATSDRNRGDTEAFF
TRBJ2-7 | TRBV3-1 | 14 | NA | CASSQGGPAGEQYF
TRBJ2-3 | TRBV7-2 | 16 | NA | CASSPGTSPGEDTQYF
TRBJ1-1 | TRBV7-3 | 14 | TRBD1 | CASSSQGANTEAFF
TRBJ1-4 | TRBV18 | 15 | NA | CASSPGTGRREKLFF
TRBJ2-3 | TRBV7-9 | 15 | NA | CASSLAVQLGDTQYF
TRBJ2-1 | TRBV6-2/TRBV6-3 | 15 | TRBD2 | CASSLLAQTYNEQFF
TRBJ2-7 | TRBV5-1 | 16 | NA | CASSLSTSLGQNEQYF
TRBJ2-1 | TRBV7-8 | 15 | NA | CASSKTTGTHNEQFF
TRBJ2-7 | TRBV18 | 14 | TRBD1 | CASTATGQGNEQYF
TRBJ2-1 | TRBV28 | 15 | TRBD2 | CASRPGLAGYNEQFF